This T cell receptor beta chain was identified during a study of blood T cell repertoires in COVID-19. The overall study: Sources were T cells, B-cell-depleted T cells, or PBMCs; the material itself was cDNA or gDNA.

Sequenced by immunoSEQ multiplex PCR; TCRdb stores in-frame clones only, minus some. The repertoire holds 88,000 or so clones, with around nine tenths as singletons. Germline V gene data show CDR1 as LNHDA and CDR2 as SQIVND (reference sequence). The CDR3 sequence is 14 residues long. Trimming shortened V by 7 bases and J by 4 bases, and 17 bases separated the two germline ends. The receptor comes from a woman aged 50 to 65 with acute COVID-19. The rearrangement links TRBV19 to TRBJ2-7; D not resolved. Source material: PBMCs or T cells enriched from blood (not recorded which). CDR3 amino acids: CASKVSPGTYEQYF. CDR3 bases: TGTGCCAGTAAGGTATCCCCAGGAACTTACGAGCAGTACTTC. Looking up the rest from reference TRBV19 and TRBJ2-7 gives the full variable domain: DGGITQSPKYLFRKEGQNVTLSCEQNLNHDAMYWYRQDPGQGLRLIYYSQIVNDFQKGDIAEGYSVSREKKESFPLTVTSAQKNPTAFYLCASKVSPGTYEQYFGPGTRLTVT.